Listed here are 15 T cell receptor beta chains from one sample, sequenced in a study of blood T cell repertoires in COVID-19. Repertoires were generated with immunoSEQ multiplex PCR, while TCRdb's copy carries only in-frame clones and drops some. Of 10,000 or so clones detected, approximately 87% appear once; the ten largest clones hold 10% to 15%. Sequencing input: peripheral blood. The source is a human donor in a cohort sampled during active COVID-19.

The chain employs TRBV2 and TRBJ1-1, with 8 bases identical to TRBD1. Germline-derived CDR1 and CDR2 are SNHLY and FYNNEI. CDR3 length: 13 residues. J was trimmed by 4 bases and V by 4 bases; bases with no gene match: 2. The CDR3 DNA sequence: TGTGCCAGCAGTGGGACAGGGCGCACTGAAGCTTTCTTT. Translation gives CASSGTGRTEAFF.

This chain connects TRBV10-3 to TRBJ1-6; 8 bases agree with TRBD1. The J segment lost 7 bases and the V segment lost 6 bases, leaving 8 bases of the junction unmatched. CDR1 ENHRY and CDR2 SYGVKD come from the germline V gene. The CDR3 consists of 15 residues. This CDR3 reads CAIRGGQGWNSPLHF. The CDR3 nucleotides are TGTGCCATCAGGGGAGGACAGGGCTGGAATTCACCCCTCCACTTT.

The V call is TRBV6-6, the J call TRBJ2-2, with unresolved D. Germline CDR1 and CDR2: MNHNY and SVGAGI (reference sequence). CDR3 length: 14 residues. The V end was cut by 3 bases, the J end by 4 bases, with 9 bases between. The CDR3 protein is CASSYLGSTGELFF. In DNA form, the CDR3 reads TGTGCCAGCAGTTATCTAGGTTCCACCGGGGAGCTGTTTTTT.

J is TRBJ2-2 and V is TRBV27, with D possibly being TRBD1 (6 bases). Germline V lookup: CDR1 MNHEY, CDR2 SMNVEV (reference sequence). The CDR3 runs 13 residues. V lost 7 bases, J lost 4 bases, and 10 bases lay in between. The CDR3 DNA reads TGTGCCAGCACGGACAGAATCACCGGGGAGCTGTTTTTT. It encodes CASTDRITGELFF.

The V gene is TRBV18, the J gene TRBJ1-2; D not resolved. CDR1 and CDR2 (germline): KGHSH, LQKENI. The V end lost 3 bases, the J end lost 2 bases, and 7 bases lay between the germline ends. This CDR3 comprises 13 residues. The CDR3 region has the DNA TGTGCCAGCTCACCGGCACAGAACTATGGCTACACCTTC. Translated, it gives CASSPAQNYGYTF.

The chain uses TRBV4-1 and TRBJ2-5; no firm D call. Germline values: CDR1 MGHRA, CDR2 YSYEKL. V lost 0 bases and J lost 3, with 8 bases in between. The CDR3 has 14 amino acids. In DNA, the CDR3 is TGCGCCAGCAGCCAAGAGGTCGGTGAAGAGACCCAGTACTTC. Its translation: CASSQEVGEETQYF.

This sequence joins TRBV19 and TRBJ2-1; D remains unclear. This CDR3 is 11 amino acids long. V lost 3 bases, J lost 10 bases, and 7 bases lay in between. CDR1 is LNHDA and CDR2 is SQIVND in the germline V gene (reference sequence). CDR3 sequence reads: CASSISREQFF. The CDR3 DNA follows: TGTGCCAGTAGTATCAGCAGGGAGCAGTTCTTC.

The CDR3 is CASSKARIGMVCTETQYF. Here the CDR3 DNA reads TGTGCCAGCAGCAAAGCGAGGATTGGTATGGTTTGTACGGAGACCCAGTACTTC. The chain combines TRBV21-1 with TRBJ2-5; TRBD2, the table's D call, was not compared with the DNA. TRBV21-1 is tagged as a pseudogene. The length of the CDR3 is 18 residues.

The V call is TRBV7-8, the J call TRBJ1-2, with D hard to call. Deletions cut 5 bases from V and 0 bases from J, with 10 bases between. This CDR3 comprises 14 residues. The V gene's germline CDR1 is SGHVS and CDR2 FQNEAQ. CDR3: CASSPSRTNYGYTF. The CDR3 region has the DNA TGTGCCAGCAGCCCGTCGAGAACTAACTATGGCTACACCTTC.

V gene TRBV30 combines with J gene TRBJ2-2, with 10 bases matching TRBD2. Germline V lookup: CDR1 GTSNPN, CDR2 SVGIG (reference sequence). The ends lost 5 bases at V and 5 bases at J; junction bases unmatched: 8. The CDR3 contains 15 residues. For the CDR3, the DNA is TGTGCCTGGGGACTAGCGGCCCTTAGTACCGGGGAGCTGTTTTTT. Its protein is CAWGLAALSTGELFF.

V and J are TRBV30 and TRBJ2-7, with 9 positions matching TRBD1. The CDR3 loop spans 14 amino acids. Trimming removed 1 base from V and 4 bases from J; junction bases left unmatched: 5. CDR1 and CDR2 (germline): GTSNPN, SVGIG (reference sequence). The CDR3 bases are TGTGCCTGGAGTGGATCCGGGACAGGGTACGAGCAGTACTTC. Its protein is CAWSGSGTGYEQYF.

The chain is built from TRBV7-3 and TRBJ2-2, with TRBD1 matching 10 bases. The junction had 2 bases not matched to a gene; V was cut back by 3 bases and J by 7 bases. Germline-derived CDR1 and CDR2 are SGHTA and FQGTGA. This CDR3 has 14 amino acids. This chain's CDR3 is CASSFDRGHGELFF. The CDR3 DNA sequence: TGTGCCAGCAGCTTCGACAGGGGGCACGGGGAGCTGTTTTTT.

The rearrangement uses TRBV6-5 and TRBJ2-7; the match to TRBD2 covers 7 bases. Germline V CDR1 and CDR2: MNHEY, SVGAGI. After removal of 8 bases from V and 5 bases from J, the junction contained 12 bases not matched to a gene. The CDR3 has 14 residues. Here the CDR3 DNA reads TGTGCCAGCTCTTACCCAGGGAGGGAGCACGAGCAGTACTTC. This gives the protein CASSYPGREHEQYF.

V and J are TRBV10-3 and TRBJ1-1; perhaps TRBD1 as D (6 bases). The CDR3 is 15 amino acids. Per germline, CDR1 ENHRY and CDR2 SYGVKD. V lost 7 bases, J lost 3 bases, and 18 bases lay in between. The CDR3 is CAINRSGARDTEAFF. CDR3 nucleotide sequence: TGTGCCATCAACAGGTCAGGGGCGAGGGACACTGAAGCTTTCTTT.

This sequence joins TRBV7-8 and TRBJ1-2, with 9 bases identical to TRBD1. The CDR3 runs to 15 residues. V was pared by 2 bases and J by 2 bases, with 3 bases of the junction left unmatched. Germline assignment: CDR1 SGHVS and CDR2 FQNEAQ. CDR3 residues: CASSLLTGGNYGYTF. CDR3 nucleotides: TGTGCCAGCAGCTTACTGACAGGGGGAAACTATGGCTACACCTTC. Full variable domain (outside the CDR3, taken from reference TRBV7-8 and TRBJ1-2): GAGVSQSPRYKVAKRGQDVALRCDPISGHVSLFWYQQALGQGPEFLTYFQNEAQLDKSGLPSDRFFAERPEGSVSTLKIQRTQQEDSAVYLCASSLLTGGNYGYTFGSGTRLTVV.